Below, one T cell receptor beta chain is given with its context. Losses at the gene ends were 3 bases for V and 4 bases for J; bases not matched to a gene: 5. Looked up from germline, CDR1 is SGDLS and CDR2 is YYNGEE. CDR3 length: 15 amino acids. These data are taken from a study of technical replicates of blood from a few donors. Some clones are missing from TCRdb's copy, which holds only in-frame ones; the method was immunoSEQ multiplex PCR. The sample gives 75,000 to 95,000 clones, roughly 93% of which show up once; approximately 0.39% is in the top ten. The sequencing sample was made of T cells isolated from PBMCs. The gene calls are TRBV9 and TRBJ2-7, with 12 bases lining up with TRBD2. This sequence originates from a human donor in good health. CDR3 DNA sequence: TGTGCCAGCAGCGCTAGCGGGAGGGGGATTTACGAGCAGTACTTC. This gives the protein CASSASGRGIYEQYF.